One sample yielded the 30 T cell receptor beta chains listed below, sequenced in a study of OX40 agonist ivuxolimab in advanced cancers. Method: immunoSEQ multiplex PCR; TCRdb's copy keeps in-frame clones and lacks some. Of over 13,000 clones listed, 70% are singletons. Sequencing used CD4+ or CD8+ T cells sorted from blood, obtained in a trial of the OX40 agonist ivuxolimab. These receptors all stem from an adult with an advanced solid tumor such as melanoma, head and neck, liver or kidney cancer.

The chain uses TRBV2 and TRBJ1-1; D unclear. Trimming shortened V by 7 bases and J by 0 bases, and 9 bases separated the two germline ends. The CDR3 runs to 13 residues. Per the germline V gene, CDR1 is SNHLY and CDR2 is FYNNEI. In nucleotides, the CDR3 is TGTGCCAGCACAGGACTCCTGAACACTGAAGCTTTCTTT. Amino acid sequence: CASTGLLNTEAFF.

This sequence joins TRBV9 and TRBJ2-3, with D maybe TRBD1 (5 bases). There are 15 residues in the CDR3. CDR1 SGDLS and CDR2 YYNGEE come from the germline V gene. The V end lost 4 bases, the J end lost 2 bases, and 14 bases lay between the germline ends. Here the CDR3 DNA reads TGTGCCAGCAGCCCCCAGGGAAGGATCACAGATACGCAGTATTTT. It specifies CASSPQGRITDTQYF.

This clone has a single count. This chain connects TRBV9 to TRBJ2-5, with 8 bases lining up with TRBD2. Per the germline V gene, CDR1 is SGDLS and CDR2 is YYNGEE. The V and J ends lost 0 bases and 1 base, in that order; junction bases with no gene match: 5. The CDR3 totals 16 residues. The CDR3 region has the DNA TGTGCCAGCAGCGTAGAGGCGGGAGGCATCCAAGAGACCCAGTACTTC. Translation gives CASSVEAGGIQETQYF.

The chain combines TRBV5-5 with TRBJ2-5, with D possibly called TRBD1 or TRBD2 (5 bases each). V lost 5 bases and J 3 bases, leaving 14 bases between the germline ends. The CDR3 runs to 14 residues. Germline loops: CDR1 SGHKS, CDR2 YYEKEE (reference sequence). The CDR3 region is CASSFDGTEETQYF. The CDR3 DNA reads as TGTGCCAGCAGTTTTGACGGGACCGAAGAGACCCAGTACTTC.

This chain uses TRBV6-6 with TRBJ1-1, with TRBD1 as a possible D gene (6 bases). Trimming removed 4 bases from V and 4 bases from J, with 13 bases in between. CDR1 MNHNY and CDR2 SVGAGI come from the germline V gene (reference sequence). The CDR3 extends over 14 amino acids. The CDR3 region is CASSFYGGGTEAFF. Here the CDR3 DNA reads TGTGCCAGCAGTTTCTACGGGGGCGGCACTGAAGCTTTCTTT.

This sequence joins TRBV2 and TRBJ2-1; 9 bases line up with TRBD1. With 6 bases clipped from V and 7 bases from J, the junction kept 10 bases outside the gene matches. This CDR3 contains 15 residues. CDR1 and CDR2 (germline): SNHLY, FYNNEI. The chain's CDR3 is CASSSGTGFGNEQFF. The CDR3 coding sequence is TGTGCCAGCAGCTCCGGGACAGGGTTTGGGAATGAGCAGTTCTTC.

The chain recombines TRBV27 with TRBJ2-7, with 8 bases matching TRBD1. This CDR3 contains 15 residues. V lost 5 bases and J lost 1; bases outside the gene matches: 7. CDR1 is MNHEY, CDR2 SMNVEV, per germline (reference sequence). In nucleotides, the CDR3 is TGTGCCAGCAGTCCGAGGGGACAGGCGTCCTACGAGCAGTACTTC. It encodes CASSPRGQASYEQYF.

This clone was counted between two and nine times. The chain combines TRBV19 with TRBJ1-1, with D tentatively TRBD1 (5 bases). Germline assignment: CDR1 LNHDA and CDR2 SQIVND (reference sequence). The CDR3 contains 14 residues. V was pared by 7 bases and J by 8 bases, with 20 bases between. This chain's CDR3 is CASKTTAAGREAFF. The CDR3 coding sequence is TGTGCCAGTAAAACGACAGCGGCAGGGAGAGAAGCTTTCTTT.

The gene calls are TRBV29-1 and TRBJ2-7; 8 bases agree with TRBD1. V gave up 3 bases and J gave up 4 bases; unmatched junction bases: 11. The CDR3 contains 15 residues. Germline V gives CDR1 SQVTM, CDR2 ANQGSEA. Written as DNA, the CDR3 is TGCAGCGTTGATTCTGGACAGGGCAGTTCTTACGAGCAGTACTTC. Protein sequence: CSVDSGQGSSYEQYF.

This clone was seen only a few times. The DNA of the CDR3 is TGTGCCAGCAGCGTACGAAGTTTTGATGAGCAGTTCTTC. Protein: CASSVRSFDEQFF. The chain uses TRBV9 and TRBJ2-1, with no clear D. V lost 1 base to trimming and J lost 8 bases, with 10 bases between them. Germline loops: CDR1 SGDLS, CDR2 YYNGEE. CDR3 length: 13 amino acids.

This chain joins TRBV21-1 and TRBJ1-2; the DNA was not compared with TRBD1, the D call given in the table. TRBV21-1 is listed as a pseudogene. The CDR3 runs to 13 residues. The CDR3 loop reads CASSKVAGYGYTF. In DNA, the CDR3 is TGTGCCAGCAGCAAAGTGGCAGGCTATGGCTACACCTTC.

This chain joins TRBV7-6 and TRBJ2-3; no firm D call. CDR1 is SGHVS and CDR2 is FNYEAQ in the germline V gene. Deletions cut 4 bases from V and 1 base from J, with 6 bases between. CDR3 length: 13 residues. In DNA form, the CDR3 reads TGTGCCAGCAGCTATGACGGCACAGATACGCAGTATTTT. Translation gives CASSYDGTDTQYF. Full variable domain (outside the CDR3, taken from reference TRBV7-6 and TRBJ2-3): GAGVSQSPRYKVTKRGQDVALRCDPISGHVSLYWYRQALGQGPEFLTYFNYEAQQDKSGLPNDRFSAERPEGSISTLTIQRTEQRDSAMYRCASSYDGTDTQYFGPGTRLTVL.

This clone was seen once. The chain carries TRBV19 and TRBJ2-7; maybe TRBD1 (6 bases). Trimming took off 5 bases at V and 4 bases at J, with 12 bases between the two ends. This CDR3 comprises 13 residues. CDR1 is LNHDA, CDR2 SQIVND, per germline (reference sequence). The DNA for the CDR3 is TGTGCCAGTAGTTCAGGGGCGGGTTACGAGCAGTACTTC. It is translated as CASSSGAGYEQYF.

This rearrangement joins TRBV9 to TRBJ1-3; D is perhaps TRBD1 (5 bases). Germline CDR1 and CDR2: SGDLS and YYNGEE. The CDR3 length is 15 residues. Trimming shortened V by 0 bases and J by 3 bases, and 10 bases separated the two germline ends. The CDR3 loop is CASSVAGGFGNTIYF. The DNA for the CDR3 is TGTGCCAGCAGCGTAGCCGGGGGATTTGGAAACACCATATATTTT.

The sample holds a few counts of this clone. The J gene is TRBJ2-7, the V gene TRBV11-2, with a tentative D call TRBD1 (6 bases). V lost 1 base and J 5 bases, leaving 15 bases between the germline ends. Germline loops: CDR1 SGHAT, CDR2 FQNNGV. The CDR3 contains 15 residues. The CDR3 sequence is CASSLGQGLGHEQYF. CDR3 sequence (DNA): TGTGCCAGCAGCTTAGGGCAGGGGTTAGGCCACGAGCAGTACTTC.

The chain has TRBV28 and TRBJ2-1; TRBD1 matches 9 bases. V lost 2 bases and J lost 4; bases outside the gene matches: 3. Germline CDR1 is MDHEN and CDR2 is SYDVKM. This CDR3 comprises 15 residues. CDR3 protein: CASSLTGGSYNEQFF. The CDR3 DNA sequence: TGTGCCAGCAGTTTAACAGGGGGCTCTTACAATGAGCAGTTCTTC.

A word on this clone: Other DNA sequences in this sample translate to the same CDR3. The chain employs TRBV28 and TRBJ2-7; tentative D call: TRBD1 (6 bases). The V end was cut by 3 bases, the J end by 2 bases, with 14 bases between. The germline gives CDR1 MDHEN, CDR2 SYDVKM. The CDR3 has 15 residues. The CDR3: CASSFRDIFPYEQYF. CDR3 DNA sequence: TGTGCCAGCAGTTTTCGGGACATTTTTCCCTACGAGCAGTACTTC.

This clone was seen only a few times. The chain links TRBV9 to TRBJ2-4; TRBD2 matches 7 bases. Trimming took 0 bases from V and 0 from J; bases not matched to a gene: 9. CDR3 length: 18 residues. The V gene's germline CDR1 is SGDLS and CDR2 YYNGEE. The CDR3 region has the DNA TGTGCCAGCAGCGTAGCTAGCGGAGAGCCCTTAGCCAAAAACATTCAGTACTTC. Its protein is CASSVASGEPLAKNIQYF. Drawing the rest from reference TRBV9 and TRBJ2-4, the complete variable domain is DSGVTQTPKHLITATGQRVTLRCSPRSGDLSVYWYQQSLDQGLQFLIQYYNGEERAKGNILERFSAQQFPDLHSELNLSSLELGDSALYFCASSVASGEPLAKNIQYFGAGTRLSVL.

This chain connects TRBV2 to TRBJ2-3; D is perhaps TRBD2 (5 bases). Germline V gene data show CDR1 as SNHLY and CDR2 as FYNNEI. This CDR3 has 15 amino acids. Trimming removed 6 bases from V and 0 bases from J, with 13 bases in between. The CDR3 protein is CASREVVGSTDTQYF. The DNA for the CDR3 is TGTGCCAGCAGGGAGGTAGTCGGTAGCACAGATACGCAGTATTTT.

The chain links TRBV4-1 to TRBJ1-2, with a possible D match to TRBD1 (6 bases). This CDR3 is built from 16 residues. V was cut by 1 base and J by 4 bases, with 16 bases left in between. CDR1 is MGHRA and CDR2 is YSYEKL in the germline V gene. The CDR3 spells CASSQAGGRGFYGYTF. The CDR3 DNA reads TGCGCCAGCAGCCAAGCGGGCGGCAGGGGATTCTATGGCTACACCTTC.

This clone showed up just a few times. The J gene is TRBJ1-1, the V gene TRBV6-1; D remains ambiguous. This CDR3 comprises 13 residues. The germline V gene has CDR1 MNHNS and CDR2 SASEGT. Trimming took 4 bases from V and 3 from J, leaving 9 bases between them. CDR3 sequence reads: CASSVAWDTEAFF. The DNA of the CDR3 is TGTGCCAGCAGTGTAGCCTGGGACACTGAAGCTTTCTTT.

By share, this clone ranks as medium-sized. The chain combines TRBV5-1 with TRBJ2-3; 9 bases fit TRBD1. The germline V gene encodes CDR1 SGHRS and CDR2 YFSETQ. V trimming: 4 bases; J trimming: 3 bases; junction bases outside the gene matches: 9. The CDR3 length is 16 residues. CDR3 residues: CASSNRQGVGTDTQYF. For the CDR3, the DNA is TGCGCCAGCAGCAACCGACAGGGGGTGGGGACAGATACGCAGTATTTT.

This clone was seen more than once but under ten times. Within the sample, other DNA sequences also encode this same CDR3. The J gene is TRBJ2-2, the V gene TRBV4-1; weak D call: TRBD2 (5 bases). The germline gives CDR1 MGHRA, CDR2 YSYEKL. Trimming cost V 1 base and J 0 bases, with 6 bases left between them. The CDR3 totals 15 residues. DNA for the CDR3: TGCGCCAGCAGCCAAGCGGGGACGAACACCGGGGAGCTGTTTTTT. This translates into CASSQAGTNTGELFF.

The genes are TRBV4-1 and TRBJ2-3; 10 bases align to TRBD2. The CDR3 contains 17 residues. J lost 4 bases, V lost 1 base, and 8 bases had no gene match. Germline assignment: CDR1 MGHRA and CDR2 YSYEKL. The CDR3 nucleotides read TGCGCCAGCAGCCAAGTGGCTAGCGGGAGAGTCCCAGATACGCAGTATTTT. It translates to CASSQVASGRVPDTQYF.

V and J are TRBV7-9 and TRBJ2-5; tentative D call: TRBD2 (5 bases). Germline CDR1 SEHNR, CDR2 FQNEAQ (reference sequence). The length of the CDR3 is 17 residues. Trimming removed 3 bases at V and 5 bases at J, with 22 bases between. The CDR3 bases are TGTGCCAGCAGCTTGGCATTACAAGCGAGGGCGCGGGAGACCCAGTACTTC. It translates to CASSLALQARARETQYF.

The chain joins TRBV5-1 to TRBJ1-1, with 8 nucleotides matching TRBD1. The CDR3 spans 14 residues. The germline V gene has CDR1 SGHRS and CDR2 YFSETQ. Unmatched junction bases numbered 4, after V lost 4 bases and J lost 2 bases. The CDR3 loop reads CASSVGQGNTEAFF. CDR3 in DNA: TGCGCCAGCAGCGTAGGACAGGGAAACACTGAAGCTTTCTTT.

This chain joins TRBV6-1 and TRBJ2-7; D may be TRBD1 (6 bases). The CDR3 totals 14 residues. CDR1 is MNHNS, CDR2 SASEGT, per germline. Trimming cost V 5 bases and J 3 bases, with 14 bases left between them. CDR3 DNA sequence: TGTGCCAGCAGTATTACAGGGTCCGACTACGAGCAGTACTTC. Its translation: CASSITGSDYEQYF.

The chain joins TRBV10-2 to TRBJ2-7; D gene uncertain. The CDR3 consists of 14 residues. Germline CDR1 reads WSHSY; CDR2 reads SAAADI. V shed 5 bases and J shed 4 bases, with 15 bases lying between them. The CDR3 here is CASSSARSSYEQYF. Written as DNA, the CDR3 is TGCGCCAGCAGTAGTGCGAGGTCCTCTTACGAGCAGTACTTC.

The CDR3 here is CAWTEGTDYGYTF. The CDR3 DNA sequence: TGTGCCTGGACGGAGGGAACCGACTATGGCTACACCTTC. The chain carries TRBV30 and TRBJ1-2, with D unresolved. This CDR3 has 13 amino acids. CDR1 is GTSNPN, CDR2 SVGIG, per germline (reference sequence). Trimming shortened V by 4 bases and J by 3 bases, and 12 bases separated the two germline ends.

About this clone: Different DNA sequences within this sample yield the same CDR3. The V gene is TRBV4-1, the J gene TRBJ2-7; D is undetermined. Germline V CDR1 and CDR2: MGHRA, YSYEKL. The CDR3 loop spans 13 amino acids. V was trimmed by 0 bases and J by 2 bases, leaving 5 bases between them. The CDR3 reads CASSQERPYEQYF. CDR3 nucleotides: TGCGCCAGCAGCCAAGAGCGACCCTACGAGCAGTACTTC.